The 2 T cell receptor beta chains given below trace back to one sample, sequenced in a study of beta chain features in type 1 diabetes. cDNA synthesis used the whole RNA isolate, giving expressed TCRB sequences. Clones were sequenced by immunoSEQ multiplex PCR, and TCRdb holds only the in-frame ones, with some missing. The repertoire consists of roughly 450,000 clones, with around 14% occurring once and the leading ten covering 0.035% to 0.045%. Sequenced input: naive CD4+ T cells from blood. These receptors all stem from a man aged 25 to 40 in good health.

This clone has just a few counts. This chain links TRBV6-5 with TRBJ2-1, with TRBD2 matching 8 bases. The CDR3 loop spans 13 amino acids. The germline V gene encodes CDR1 MNHEY and CDR2 SVGAGI. Trimming at V came to 10 bases and at J to 6 bases, leaving 8 bases not matched to a gene. In DNA, the CDR3 is TGTGCCACCGAGCGGGAGCTTCCCAATGAGCAGTTCTTC. Translating gives CATERELPNEQFF.

The chain combines TRBV30 with TRBJ1-1; possibly TRBD1 for D (6 bases). With 2 bases removed from V and 0 bases from J, the gap between germline ends came to 10 bases. The CDR3 is 14 amino acids. Germline V CDR1 and CDR2: GTSNPN, SVGIG (reference sequence). The CDR3 region is CAWSLPGVNTEAFF. As DNA, the CDR3 is TGTGCCTGGAGTCTCCCAGGGGTGAACACTGAAGCTTTCTTT.